Presented here are 14 T cell receptor beta chains from one specimen sequenced in a study of T cell responses to AZD1222 COVID-19 vaccine. Sequencing used immunoSEQ multiplex PCR; TCRdb keeps in-frame clones, though not all of them. Of tens of thousands of clones listed, 88% are singletons. Source: peripheral blood, taken 28 days after the second dose of the MenACWY control vaccine. These receptors were collected from an adult who received the MenACWY meningococcal vaccine as a control.

This clone was seen only once. The CDR3, as DNA: TGTGCCAGCAGCTTTCTTCGGGGGCACGAGCAGTACTTC. It specifies CASSFLRGHEQYF. The chain couples TRBV7-2 to TRBJ2-7; either TRBD1 or TRBD2 may fit D (6 bases each). This CDR3 region has 13 residues. Germline CDR1 reads SGHTA; CDR2 reads FQGNSA. The V and J ends lost 3 bases and 5 bases respectively, with 11 bases between them.

The rearrangement links TRBV2 to TRBJ1-1; a weak D match, TRBD1 (5 bases). The V gene's germline CDR1 is SNHLY and CDR2 FYNNEI. V was shortened by 5 bases and J by 1 base, with 8 bases between the two germline ends. This CDR3 is built from 13 residues. CDR3 loop: CASSLTGNTEAFF. In DNA form, the CDR3 reads TGTGCCAGCAGTCTCACAGGGAACACTGAAGCTTTCTTT. Using reference TRBV2 and TRBJ1-1 for the parts outside the CDR3, the full variable domain is EPEVTQTPSHQVTQMGQEVILRCVPISNHLYFYWYRQILGQKVEFLVSFYNNEISEKSEIFDDQFSVERPDGSNFTLKIRSTKLEDSAMYFCASSLTGNTEAFFGQGTRLTVV.

The chain carries TRBV10-3 and TRBJ2-2; 9 bases match TRBD1. The CDR3 sequence is 15 residues long. J lost 4 bases, V lost 5 bases, and 5 bases had no gene match. Germline CDR1 ENHRY, CDR2 SYGVKD. CDR3 coding DNA: TGTGCCATCAGTCCCGGGACAGGGTCCACCGGGGAGCTGTTTTTT. Protein sequence: CAISPGTGSTGELFF.

The chain employs TRBV28 and TRBJ1-4; tentatively, D is TRBD1 (5 bases). The CDR3 loop spans 15 amino acids. Deletions cut 11 bases from V and 3 bases from J, with 19 bases between. Germline V lookup: CDR1 MDHEN, CDR2 SYDVKM. The CDR3 region has the DNA TGTGCCGGGGGTAGTCCAGACGGCTCTAATGAAAAACTGTTTTTT. This codes for CAGGSPDGSNEKLFF.

This chain links TRBV19 with TRBJ2-7; D is perhaps TRBD1 or TRBD2 (5 bases each). This CDR3 is 15 amino acids long. V dropped 0 bases and J dropped 2 bases, with 11 bases sitting between them. Germline values: CDR1 LNHDA, CDR2 SQIVND (reference sequence). The CDR3 reads CASSIDGGLAYEQYF. CDR3 in DNA: TGTGCCAGTAGTATAGATGGGGGATTAGCCTACGAGCAGTACTTC. The complete variable domain, with remaining parts taken from reference TRBV19 and TRBJ2-7, reads DGGITQSPKYLFRKEGQNVTLSCEQNLNHDAMYWYRQDPGQGLRLIYYSQIVNDFQKGDIAEGYSVSREKKESFPLTVTSAQKNPTAFYLCASSIDGGLAYEQYFGPGTRLTVT.

CDR3 nucleotides: TGTGCCAGCAGCCAGGAAACCTCGGATACGCAGTATTTT. Translating it yields CASSQETSDTQYF. The rearrangement links TRBV4-2 to TRBJ2-3, with unresolved D. This CDR3 has 13 amino acids. Deletions cut 3 bases from V and 6 bases from J, with 10 bases between. Germline V CDR1 and CDR2: LGHNA, YNFKEQ.

CDR3 sequence reads: CASTVSLGTSSYNSPLHF. CDR3 sequence (DNA): TGTGCCAGCACCGTCTCCTTGGGAACCAGCTCCTATAATTCACCCCTCCACTTT. The rearrangement links TRBV28 to TRBJ1-6; D unclear. The germline V gene has CDR1 MDHEN and CDR2 SYDVKM. V shed 7 bases and J shed 0 bases, with 19 bases lying between them. The CDR3 has 18 residues.

The rearrangement joins TRBV11-3 to TRBJ2-1; the D gene is possibly TRBD2 (7 bases). The CDR3 loop spans 15 amino acids. The ends were cut back, 5 bases at V and 3 bases at J, with 14 bases in the middle. The germline gives CDR1 SGHNT, CDR2 YENEEA. The CDR3 bases are TGTGCCAGCAGCCCGAGGGGGGGCGACTACAATGAGCAGTTCTTC. Its protein product is CASSPRGGDYNEQFF.

This chain uses TRBV5-1 with TRBJ2-6; D call uncertain. V lost 0 bases and J 1 base, leaving 2 bases between the germline ends. Per the germline V gene, CDR1 is SGHRS and CDR2 is YFSETQ. This CDR3 has 14 residues. DNA for the CDR3: TGCGCCAGCAGCTTGGGATCTGGGGCCAACGTCCTGACTTTC. It translates to CASSLGSGANVLTF.

CDR3 in amino acids: CASSLESGGRQPQHF. CDR3 in DNA: TGTGCCAGCAGCTTGGAAAGCGGGGGCCGACAGCCCCAGCATTTT. The V call is TRBV5-5, the J call TRBJ1-5, with D possibly matching TRBD1 (6 bases). Deletions cut 0 bases from V and 7 bases from J, with 14 bases between. The CDR3 consists of 15 residues. The germline V gene has CDR1 SGHKS and CDR2 YYEKEE (reference sequence).

The chain carries TRBV3-1 (or the pseudogene TRBV3-2) and TRBJ1-2; a possible D gene is TRBD1 (6 bases). CDR3 length: 17 amino acids. Trimming took off 3 bases at V and 3 bases at J, with 20 bases between the two ends. CDR1 is LGHDT and CDR2 is YNNKEL in the germline V gene (reference sequence). CDR3 nucleotide sequence: TGTGCCAGCAGCCAGGCTAGGATTGCACCAGGGGACTATGGCTACACCTTC. Translated, it gives CASSQARIAPGDYGYTF.

The chain's CDR3 is CASSLSGDGQETQYF. The CDR3 bases are TGTGCCAGCAGCCTAAGCGGGGACGGTCAAGAGACCCAGTACTTC. The rearrangement joins TRBV7-2 to TRBJ2-5; 7 bases align to TRBD2. Germline V lookup: CDR1 SGHTA, CDR2 FQGNSA. After removal of 5 bases from V and 2 bases from J, the junction contained 8 bases not matched to a gene. This CDR3 comprises 15 residues.

The genes are TRBV30 and TRBJ1-2; D is undetermined. Germline CDR1 GTSNPN, CDR2 SVGIG (reference sequence). The CDR3 covers 15 residues. V lost 0 bases and J 5 bases, leaving 16 bases between the germline ends. CDR3 in DNA: TGTGCCTGGAGTGTACCGATCCCATTTAAGTATGGCTACACCTTC. It yields the protein CAWSVPIPFKYGYTF.

This chain links TRBV5-1 with TRBJ1-1; D unclear. Trimming cost V 3 bases and J 6 bases, with 18 bases left between them. The CDR3 runs 15 residues. Germline V CDR1 and CDR2: SGHRS, YFSETQ. CDR3 amino acids: CASSYASSYPAEAFF. As DNA, the CDR3 is TGCGCCAGCAGCTATGCTTCTTCCTACCCCGCTGAAGCTTTCTTT.